Listed below are T cell receptor beta chains from one sample, sequenced in a study of response to subunit inactivated influenza vaccine. TCRdb processed the RT-PCR reads anew with MiXCR; each CDR3 protein has one entry. The sample includes 150,000 or so distinct CDR3 sequences, over 8.5% of them seen just once. Sequenced here: CD8+ T cells sorted from PBMCs, sampled around 25 months after vaccination. These receptors were obtained from a man aged 50 to 69 who received an inactivated influenza vaccine. CDR3s include the opening cysteine and the closing phenylalanine or tryptophan. The D gene is left open where the match is weak. Where a row states a size, it is once, few, many or the class of an expanded clone; other rows omit it.

j_call: TRBJ2-2
v_call: TRBV6-5
clone_size: .
d_call: .
cdr3_nt: TGTGCCAGCAGTTACCTATTGAGTAGCGAGAACACCGGGGAGCTGTTTTTT
cdr3_aa: CASSYLLSSENTGELFF

j_call: TRBJ2-7
v_call: TRBV3-1
clone_size: many
d_call: .
cdr3_nt: TGTGCCAGCAGCCAAGTCCCAGGAGCCTACGAGCAGTACTTC
cdr3_aa: CASSQVPGAYEQYF

j_call: TRBJ1-5
v_call: TRBV15
clone_size: many
d_call: .
cdr3_nt: TGTGCCACCAGCAGAGCAGGGGCCACCCAGCCCCAGCATTTT
cdr3_aa: CATSRAGATQPQHF

j_call: TRBJ2-2
v_call: TRBV7-7
clone_size: .
d_call: TRBD1
cdr3_nt: TGTGCTAGCAGCTCGACAGGGGGCGTTTACACCGGGGAGCTGTTTTTT
cdr3_aa: CASSSTGGVYTGELFF

j_call: TRBJ2-7
v_call: TRBV28
clone_size: .
d_call: .
cdr3_nt: TGTGCCAGCAGTTTAGTGGCGGGGCTCGCCTACGAGCAGTACTTC
cdr3_aa: CASSLVAGLAYEQYF

j_call: TRBJ1-5
v_call: TRBV27
clone_size: .
d_call: .
cdr3_nt: TGTGCCAGCAGTCCCCACAGGGACTATCACAATCAGCCCCAGCATTTT
cdr3_aa: CASSPHRDYHNQPQHF

j_call: TRBJ2-5
v_call: TRBV12-3/TRBV12-4
clone_size: many
d_call: .
cdr3_nt: TGTGCCAGCAGTTTACGAATATCGGAGACCCAGTACTTC
cdr3_aa: CASSLRISETQYF

j_call: TRBJ2-5
v_call: TRBV12-3/TRBV12-4
clone_size: few
d_call: .
cdr3_nt: TGTGCCAGCAGTTTAGTACGGGAGACCCAGTACTTC
cdr3_aa: CASSLVRETQYF

j_call: TRBJ2-7
v_call: TRBV20-1
clone_size: few
d_call: TRBD2
cdr3_nt: TGCAGTGCTAGAGATACGGTGGGGGGGTACTACGAGCAGTACTTC
cdr3_aa: CSARDTVGGYYEQYF

j_call: TRBJ2-6
v_call: TRBV7-3
clone_size: .
d_call: .
cdr3_nt: TGTGCCAGCAGCTTACCGGGTCTAGATGGGGCCAACGTCCTGACTTTC
cdr3_aa: CASSLPGLDGANVLTF

j_call: TRBJ2-1
v_call: TRBV12-3/TRBV12-4
clone_size: .
d_call: .
cdr3_nt: TGTGCCAGCCTTTGGGGCGGTGAGCAGTTCTTC
cdr3_aa: CASLWGGEQFF

j_call: TRBJ1-1
v_call: TRBV28
clone_size: few
d_call: .
cdr3_nt: TGTGCCAGCAGCCCTCAGCCCACAGGGAACACTGAAGCTTTCTTT
cdr3_aa: CASSPQPTGNTEAFF

j_call: TRBJ2-5
v_call: TRBV28
clone_size: .
d_call: .
cdr3_nt: TGTGCCAGCAGTTTCGCGGGATCCGAGACCCAGTACTTC
cdr3_aa: CASSFAGSETQYF

j_call: TRBJ1-2
v_call: TRBV4-2
clone_size: .
d_call: TRBD1
cdr3_nt: TGTGCCAGCAGCCAACCTAACCGGGACAGGACCGTCGGCTACACCTTC
cdr3_aa: CASSQPNRDRTVGYTF

j_call: TRBJ2-1
v_call: TRBV21-1
clone_size: many
d_call: .
cdr3_nt: TGTGCCAGCAGAGCCCCAAGGGATGAGCAGTTCTTC
cdr3_aa: CASRAPRDEQFF

j_call: TRBJ2-5
v_call: TRBV5-1
clone_size: many
d_call: TRBD2
cdr3_nt: TGCGCCAGCAGCTTGACTAGCGGGACACAAGAGACCCAGTACTTC
cdr3_aa: CASSLTSGTQETQYF